One and the same sample provided the 17 T cell receptor beta chains below, sequenced in a study of CXCR3-negative and CXCR3-positive naive CD8 T cells. UMI-tagged TRB cDNA libraries were built via 5' RACE. TCRdb processed the 5' RACE reads again and assigns one entry to each CDR3 protein, with no DNA. The sample holds fewer than 60,000 distinct CDR3 sequences. The material sequenced was naive CXCR3- CD8+ T cells from blood. Subset described: CD45RO-CCR7+CD27+CD95- naive CD8+ T cells lacking CXCR3 (TNR3-). Receptors were obtained from a human donor in good health. Some clones in this sample may be carry-over from other donors' samples.

The chain recombines TRBV6-5 with TRBJ2-5; TCRdb outputs TRBD2, but without DNA this stays unchecked. The CDR3 sequence is 15 residues long. Germline CDR1 is MNHEY and CDR2 is SVGAGI. CDR3 protein: CASTSGLRPQETQYF.

The rearrangement links TRBV20-1 to TRBJ2-1; the TRBD2 assignment by TCRdb is unverifiable without DNA. The CDR3 has 15 residues. Germline V gene sequence: CDR1 DFQATT, CDR2 SNEGSKA (reference sequence). The chain's CDR3 is CSARPTSGRFNEQFF.

In terms of frequency, this clonotype is medium-sized (0.01 to 0.1%). The rearrangement uses TRBV7-6 and TRBJ2-4; TCRdb designates TRBD1, a call that cannot be tested without DNA. The CDR3 extends over 13 amino acids. From germline, CDR1 is SGHVS and CDR2 FNYEAQ. CDR3 sequence: CASSHKQGDIQYF.

The V and J genes are TRBV6-1 and TRBJ2-7. This CDR3 comprises 11 residues. In germline, CDR1 is MNHNS, CDR2 SASEGT. CDR3 region: CASRIDYEQYF.

The V gene is TRBV7-2, the J gene TRBJ2-5; absent DNA, TCRdb's TRBD1 call cannot be checked. Germline CDR1 SGHTA, CDR2 FQGNSA. The CDR3 length is 17 residues. CDR3 sequence reads: CASSLFGGWAGEETQYF.

CDR3 amino acids: CASSPTGTAATDTQYF. V is TRBV14 and J is TRBJ2-3; TCRdb's D call of TRBD1 is untestable without DNA. The length of the CDR3 is 16 residues. In germline, CDR1 is SGHDN, CDR2 FVKESK.

This chain links TRBV28 with TRBJ1-4; TCRdb proposes TRBD1, but this gene call is untestable without DNA. The CDR3 has 17 residues. Per germline, CDR1 MDHEN and CDR2 SYDVKM. The CDR3 loop is CATIGRAVRDPNEKLFF. Drawing the rest from reference TRBV28 and TRBJ1-4, the complete variable domain is DVKVTQSSRYLVKRTGEKVFLECVQDMDHENMFWYRQDPGLGLRLIYFSYDVKMKEKGDIPEGYSVSREKKERFSLILESASTNQTSMYLCATIGRAVRDPNEKLFFGSGTQLSVL.

The rearrangement uses TRBV29-1 and TRBJ2-7; TCRdb names TRBD2, which stays unverified in the absence of DNA. Germline CDR1 is SQVTM and CDR2 is ANQGSEA. This CDR3 spans 12 amino acids. This chain's CDR3 is CSVESGSYEQYF.

CDR3: CARSSGTAGGYNEQFF. V gene TRBV9 combines with J gene TRBJ2-1; without DNA, the TCRdb call of TRBD2 cannot be checked. The CDR3 contains 16 residues. The germline V gene has CDR1 SGDLS and CDR2 YYNGEE.

The V call is TRBV20-1, the J call TRBJ2-3. Germline CDR1 and CDR2: DFQATT and SNEGSKA (reference sequence). The CDR3 is made up of 14 amino acids. CDR3 amino acids: CSASRRSSTDTQYF.

This clonotype registers medium-sized by frequency. The chain carries TRBV6-5 and TRBJ2-7. The CDR3 spans 14 residues. The germline V gene has CDR1 MNHEY and CDR2 SVGAGI. CDR3 loop: CASSLSLSTYEQYF.

This clonotype counts as medium-sized by frequency. The rearrangement uses TRBV29-1 and TRBJ1-2. CDR1 and CDR2 (germline): SQVTM, ANQGSEA. The CDR3 runs to 13 residues. CDR3 amino acids: CSVRFGGNHGYTF.

This chain joins TRBV6-2 or TRBV6-3 and TRBJ2-1. The CDR3 runs 16 residues. The germline V gene encodes CDR1 MNHEY and CDR2 SVGEGT. The CDR3: CASSFSTSSVWNEQFF.

V and J are TRBV7-8 and TRBJ2-1; TCRdb designates TRBD1, a call that cannot be tested without DNA. Germline V lookup: CDR1 SGHVS, CDR2 FQNEAQ. There are 14 residues in the CDR3. The CDR3 here is CASCLGGIYCEQFF.

The chain joins TRBV6-2 or TRBV6-3 to TRBJ2-7; the D call of TRBD2 rests on TCRdb alone, since no DNA is present to check it. CDR1 MNHEY and CDR2 SVGEGT come from the germline V gene. This CDR3 is built from 14 residues. The CDR3 sequence is CASNLAGPYYEQYF.

Frequency places this clonotype as medium-sized. The chain uses TRBV28 and TRBJ2-2. Germline V gene data show CDR1 as MDHEN and CDR2 as SYDVKM. This CDR3 is 15 amino acids long. The CDR3 reads CASSLGTSNTGELFF.

CDR3 loop: CAISAAASNQPQHF. The chain combines TRBV10-3 with TRBJ1-5. Germline V lookup: CDR1 ENHRY, CDR2 SYGVKD. This CDR3 contains 14 residues.